The rows below give T cell receptor beta chains drawn from one sample of a study of blood T cell repertoires in COVID-19. Assay: immunoSEQ multiplex PCR; the TCRdb copy retains only in-frame clones and omits some. The table lists fewer than 400,000 clones, roughly nine tenths of them singletons. Material: peripheral blood. Receptor source: a woman in her 30s with COVID-19, enrolled during active disease. CDR3s include the opening cysteine and the closing phenylalanine or tryptophan. D genes are given only for firm matches. Clone sizes are given selectively: once, few, many, or a class where the clone is expanded.

TRBV4-1	.	17	TRBJ1-2	.	TGCGCCAGCAGCCCACCACTTTCACAGGGAGTAGGTTATGGCTACACCTTC	CASSPPLSQGVGYGYTF
TRBV6-1	.	16	TRBJ1-4	.	TGTGCCAGCAGTGAAGTCGATATAGGGGCCAATGAAAAACTGTTTTTT	CASSEVDIGANEKLFF
TRBV9	TRBD2	16	TRBJ2-2	.	TGTGCCAGCAGCGTTACTAGCGGGAGAGTCTCTGGGGAGCTGTTTTTT	CASSVTSGRVSGELFF
TRBV5-4	TRBD1	13	TRBJ1-2	.	TGTGCCAGCAGCATCGGACAGGGCTATGGCTACACCTTC	CASSIGQGYGYTF
TRBV7-8	TRBD1	16	TRBJ1-5	.	TGTGCCAGCAGCTCCGGAAGGACAGGGGAAAATCAGCCCCAGCATTTT	CASSSGRTGENQPQHF
TRBV5-4	.	15	TRBJ1-1	.	TGTGCCAGCAGCTTGGCCAGGAACAGGAACACTGAAGCTTTCTTT	CASSLARNRNTEAFF
TRBV10-3	TRBD1	15	TRBJ2-7	.	TGTGCCATCAGTACCGGACAGGGGTCATCCTACGAGCAGTACTTC	CAISTGQGSSYEQYF
TRBV5-4	.	12	TRBJ2-7	.	TGTGCCAGCAGCGTTCCAGGGATCGAGCAGTACTTC	CASSVPGIEQYF
TRBV12-3/TRBV12-4	.	13	TRBJ1-1	once	TGTGCCAGCAGTTTAAACGAGGGCACTGAAGCTTTCTTT	CASSLNEGTEAFF
TRBV5-1	.	20	TRBJ2-1	.	TGCGCCAGCAGCCCGGCAGTAACTGCTAGCAGTTTGAGTCCAAACAATGAGCAGTTCTTC	CASSPAVTASSLSPNNEQFF
TRBV27	.	13	TRBJ2-2	.	TGTGCCAGCAGTTTCCGGGGATCCGGGGAGCTGTTTTTT	CASSFRGSGELFF
TRBV7-9	TRBD2	18	TRBJ2-7	few	TGTGCCAGCAGCTTAGGTTATTCCCTAGCGGGAAGCTCCTACGAGCAGTACTTC	CASSLGYSLAGSSYEQYF
TRBV24-1	.	12	TRBJ1-3	.	TGTGCCACCAGTGGTAGGGGGATCACCATATATTTT	CATSGRGITIYF
TRBV6-6	TRBD1	13	TRBJ1-5	.	TGTGCCAGCAGTCAGGGGGGGGATCAGCCCCAGCATTTT	CASSQGGDQPQHF
TRBV27	.	12	TRBJ1-5	.	TGTGCCAGCAGTTATCAGGGTCAGCCCCAGCATTTT	CASSYQGQPQHF
TRBV30	TRBD1	13	TRBJ1-5	.	TGTGCCTGGAGTCAACAGGGGGATCAGCCCCAGCATTTT	CAWSQQGDQPQHF
TRBV27	.	13	TRBJ1-2	.	TGTGCCAGCAGATCTTTCGGGGACTATGGCTACACCTTC	CASRSFGDYGYTF
TRBV6-5	TRBD1	13	TRBJ1-2	.	TGTGCCAGCAGTCCCCAGGGGGCGCATGGCTACACCTTC	CASSPQGAHGYTF
TRBV5-1	.	11	TRBJ1-1	.	TGCGCCAGCACCCGGGACACTGAAGCTTTCTTT	CASTRDTEAFF
TRBV19	TRBD1	20	TRBJ1-4	.	TGTGCCAGTAGTATCCTCGGACAGGGACGAAGTGCAACCGTGGATGAAAAACTGTTTTTT	CASSILGQGRSATVDEKLFF
TRBV11-2	TRBD1	17	TRBJ2-3	.	TGTGCCAGCAGCCTAGGTGTCGGGACAGGGGGAACAGATACGCAGTATTTT	CASSLGVGTGGTDTQYF
TRBV13	TRBD2	17	TRBJ2-3	.	TGTGCCAGCAGCTTCCCGGAGGGGCAGGGAGGGGCAGATACGCAGTATTTT	CASSFPEGQGGADTQYF
TRBV7-9	.	13	TRBJ1-2	.	TGTGCCAGCAGCCCTAGTGGATTCTATGGCTACACCTTC	CASSPSGFYGYTF
TRBV28	.	17	TRBJ1-3	.	TGTGCCAGCAGTTTATTCCACGGACAGAGCTCTGGAAACACCATATATTTT	CASSLFHGQSSGNTIYF
TRBV29-1	.	15	TRBJ2-3	.	TGCAGCGTTGGGGAGTTGCAAGGGCCCCCAGATACGCAGTATTTT	CSVGELQGPPDTQYF
TRBV28	TRBD1	17	TRBJ1-4	.	TGTGCCAGCAGTCTGGGACAGGGCAGGGGGCTTAATGAAAAACTGTTTTTT	CASSLGQGRGLNEKLFF
TRBV9	TRBD1	19	TRBJ2-1	.	TGTGCCAGCAGCGGCCGGGACAGGGTATTCGGCCGGGGGAACAATGAGCAGTTCTTC	CASSGRDRVFGRGNNEQFF
TRBV6-2/TRBV6-3	.	11	TRBJ2-1	.	TGTGCCAGCAGTTACGCGAATGAGCAGTTCTTC	CASSYANEQFF
TRBV15	TRBD1	15	TRBJ1-4	.	TGTGCCACCAGCAGAGGGGGACAGGACTATGAAAAACTGTTTTTT	CATSRGGQDYEKLFF
TRBV19	TRBD1	15	TRBJ1-3	.	TGTGCCAGTAGCGGACAGGGTACCTCTGGAAACACCATATATTTT	CASSGQGTSGNTIYF
TRBV15	TRBD1	19	TRBJ1-1	.	TGTGCCACCAGCAGAGGAACCGGGACAGGGGGCAAAGGGAGCACTGAAGCTTTCTTT	CATSRGTGTGGKGSTEAFF
TRBV30	.	15	TRBJ2-1	.	TGTGCCTGGAGTGTGTCAGTAAACTCTAGGAATGAGCAGTTCTTC	CAWSVSVNSRNEQFF
TRBV11-2	.	14	TRBJ1-3	.	TGTGCCAGCAGCACTCAGGGCTCTGGAAACACCATATATTTT	CASSTQGSGNTIYF
TRBV19	TRBD2	16	TRBJ2-1	.	TGTGCCAGTAGTACACTAACTAGCGGGAGGTTGAATGAGCAGTTCTTC	CASSTLTSGRLNEQFF
TRBV18	TRBD1	15	TRBJ1-5	.	TGTGCCAGCTCGTATGACAGGGTCGCCTATCAGCCCCAGCATTTT	CASSYDRVAYQPQHF
TRBV5-8	TRBD1	16	TRBJ1-3	.	TGTGCCAGCAGTTTTCCCGGGACAGGGCCTGGAAACACCATATATTTT	CASSFPGTGPGNTIYF
TRBV29-1	TRBD1	14	TRBJ2-7	.	TGCAGCGTCCTGGACAGGGCAAGCTCCTACGAGCAGTACTTC	CSVLDRASSYEQYF
TRBV4-2	.	11	TRBJ2-2	.	TGTGCCAGCAGCCAAGACTGGCAGCTGTTTTTT	CASSQDWQLFF
TRBV30	TRBD2	16	TRBJ2-7	.	TGTGCCTGGAGTGTGGGACGGACTAGCGGGAGCTACGAGCAGTACTTC	CAWSVGRTSGSYEQYF
TRBV19	.	16	TRBJ2-1	.	TGTGCCAGTAGTATAGGGCGGGTTAGCTCCTACAATGAGCAGTTCTTC	CASSIGRVSSYNEQFF
TRBV30	.	12	TRBJ1-1	.	TGTGCCTGGATCGGGGGGGGCACTGAAGCTTTCTTT	CAWIGGGTEAFF
TRBV12-3/TRBV12-4	TRBD1	13	TRBJ2-4	.	TGTGCCAGCAGAGGACAGGGCAAAAACATTCAGTACTTC	CASRGQGKNIQYF
TRBV24-1	TRBD1	15	TRBJ2-1	once	TGTGCCACCAGTGAGGGACAGGGAGATCTCAATGAGCAGTTCTTC	CATSEGQGDLNEQFF
TRBV6-5	.	13	TRBJ2-1	.	TGTGCCAGCAGGGGACTCCGGATTAATGAGCAGTTCTTC	CASRGLRINEQFF
TRBV24-1	.	14	TRBJ2-1	once	TGTGCCACCAGTAGTGAGGGCGATTACAATGAGCAGTTCTTC	CATSSEGDYNEQFF
TRBV3-1/TRBV3-2	.	14	TRBJ2-2	.	TGTGCCAGCAGCCAAGACTACAACACCGGGGAGCTGTTTTTT	CASSQDYNTGELFF
TRBV7-6	.	14	TRBJ2-1	.	TGTGCCAGCAGCTCTCCACTAGATTACAATGAGCAGTTCTTC	CASSSPLDYNEQFF
TRBV7-2	.	15	TRBJ1-2	.	TGTGCCAGCAGCGTCCCGGGTGCGGCTTTCTATGGCTACACCTTC	CASSVPGAAFYGYTF
TRBV30	.	16	TRBJ2-2	.	TGTGCCTGGAGTGCTATCTTAAAATCGAACACCGGGGAGCTGTTTTTT	CAWSAILKSNTGELFF
TRBV19	TRBD2	16	TRBJ2-7	.	TGTGCCAGTAGTATAGCGGGAGGGGACCACTCCTACGAGCAGTACTTC	CASSIAGGDHSYEQYF
TRBV5-5	.	18	TRBJ1-4	.	TGTGCCAGCAGCTCCTCCGGGACTGTTGCCCTAACTAATGAAAAACTGTTTTTT	CASSSSGTVALTNEKLFF
TRBV18	.	13	TRBJ1-1	.	TGTGCCAGCTCCCAGGGGAGAGAGACTGAAGCTTTCTTT	CASSQGRETEAFF
TRBV11-2	TRBD1	14	TRBJ1-2	few	TGTGCCAGCAGCTTACAGGGGGTTAACTATGGCTACACCTTC	CASSLQGVNYGYTF
TRBV30	.	16	TRBJ1-5	.	TGTGCCTGGAGTGTACGGCGAGGATCGAGCAATCAGCCCCAGCATTTT	CAWSVRRGSSNQPQHF